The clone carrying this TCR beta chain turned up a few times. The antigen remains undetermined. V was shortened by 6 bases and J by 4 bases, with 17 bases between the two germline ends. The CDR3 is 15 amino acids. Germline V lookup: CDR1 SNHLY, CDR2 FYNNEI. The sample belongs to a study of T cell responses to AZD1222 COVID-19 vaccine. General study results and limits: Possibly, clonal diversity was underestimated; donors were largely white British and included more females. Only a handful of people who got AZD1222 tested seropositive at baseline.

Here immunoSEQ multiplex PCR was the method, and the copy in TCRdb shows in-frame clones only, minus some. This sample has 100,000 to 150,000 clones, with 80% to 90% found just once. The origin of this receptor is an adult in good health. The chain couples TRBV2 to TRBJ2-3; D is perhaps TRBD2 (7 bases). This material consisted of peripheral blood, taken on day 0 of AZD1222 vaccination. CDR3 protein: CASSLQGRGADTQYF. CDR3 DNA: TGTGCCAGCAGCCTCCAGGGGAGGGGGGCAGATACGCAGTATTTT.